This T cell receptor beta chain emerged from a study of beta chain features in type 1 diabetes. This clone has more than one count but fewer than ten. What it binds is unknown. Study outcomes and limitations: Moderately but significantly shorter TCRB CDR3s were found in Type 1 diabetes patients in all four CD4+ subsets.

cDNA synthesis used the whole RNA isolate, giving expressed TCRB sequences. The repertoire was sequenced with immunoSEQ multiplex PCR; TCRdb's copy has only in-frame clones and lacks some. The sample holds fewer than 400,000 clones; about a tenth are singletons and the top ten take around 1%. CDR1 and CDR2 from the germline V gene are MNHEY and SVGAGI. The CDR3 loop spans 14 amino acids. V gave up 7 bases and J gave up 6 bases, with 15 bases separating them. This TCR was recovered from a man younger than 40 with type 1 diabetes. The sequenced sample was central memory CD4+ T cells from blood. The chain employs TRBV6-5 and TRBJ1-4; no clear D gene. The CDR3 protein is CASNGWQTHEKLFF. As DNA, the CDR3 is TGTGCCAGCAACGGGTGGCAGACTCATGAAAAACTGTTTTTT.